One and the same sample provided the 20 T cell receptor beta chains below, sequenced in a study of T-cell memory formation after mild COVID-19. TCRdb analysed the 5' RACE reads with MiXCR anew, one entry per CDR3 protein. The sample has 150,000 to 200,000 distinct CDR3 sequences; 15% to 20% are singletons. The sequenced sample consisted of PBMCs or a T cell subset sorted from them (not recorded which). Source of these receptors: an adult woman who had mild COVID-19 (a few samples of this study predate the infection). Cell type and time point are not known.

This chain uses TRBV7-2 with TRBJ2-1; D could derive from TRBD1 or TRBD2 (6 bases each). The CDR3 has 14 residues. Deletions cut 5 bases from V and 6 bases from J, with 14 bases between. CDR1 and CDR2 (germline): SGHTA, FQGNSA. CDR3 amino acids: CASSRGGKTNEQFF. For the CDR3, the DNA is TGTGCCAGCAGCAGAGGGGGGAAGACCAATGAGCAGTTCTTC.

The chain has TRBV20-1 and TRBJ1-5, with TRBD1 as a possible D gene (5 bases). This CDR3 contains 14 residues. Germline-derived CDR1 and CDR2 are DFQATT and SNEGSKA (reference sequence). Trimming cost V 2 bases and J 3 bases, with 11 bases left between them. Here the CDR3 DNA reads TGCAGTGCTAGATATACCGGACACAATCAGCCCCAGCATTTT. Its translation: CSARYTGHNQPQHF.

This clonotype has more than one count but fewer than ten. The rearrangement joins TRBV30 to TRBJ2-7; D is perhaps TRBD1 (6 bases). Germline V gives CDR1 GTSNPN, CDR2 SVGIG (reference sequence). CDR3 size: 12 residues. Trimming cost V 2 bases and J 4 bases, with 9 bases left between them. Here the CDR3 reads CAWSTQGYEQYF. The CDR3 DNA sequence: TGTGCCTGGAGTACACAGGGTTACGAGCAGTACTTC.

The chain recombines TRBV4-1 with TRBJ1-2, with 9 bases aligning to TRBD1. After removal of 4 bases from V and 6 bases from J, the junction contained 12 bases not matched to a gene. This CDR3 has 16 residues. The germline gives CDR1 MGHRA, CDR2 YSYEKL. The CDR3 coding sequence is TGCGCCAGCAGCCCCCTAAGAACAGGGGGCGTTGATGGCTACACCTTC. Protein product: CASSPLRTGGVDGYTF.

The sample holds many counts of this clonotype. V and J are TRBV20-1 and TRBJ2-1, with D possibly matching TRBD2 (5 bases). The V gene's germline CDR1 is DFQATT and CDR2 SNEGSKA (reference sequence). The CDR3 runs 15 residues. CDR3 in DNA: TGCAGACACCGGGGTGAGCGGCGCTCCTACAATGAGCAGTTCTTC. Translating gives CRHRGERRSYNEQFF.

CDR3 nucleotide sequence: TGCAGTGATAGGAAGAGGTCCACAGATACGCAGTATTTT. It encodes CSDRKRSTDTQYF. This chain connects TRBV20-1 to TRBJ2-3; D unclear. The germline V gene has CDR1 DFQATT and CDR2 SNEGSKA (reference sequence). The V and J ends lost 7 bases and 2 bases respectively, with 13 bases between them. The CDR3 loop spans 13 amino acids.

The table lists this clonotype with a few counts. J is TRBJ1-2 and V is TRBV4-1, with D unclear. Germline-derived CDR1 and CDR2 are MGHRA and YSYEKL. V was trimmed by 2 bases and J by 8 bases, leaving 15 bases between them. The CDR3 is 14 amino acids. CDR3 bases: TGCGCCAGCAGCCAACAAGGAGGGTTGATCGGCTACACCTTC. Amino acid sequence: CASSQQGGLIGYTF.

CDR3 coding DNA: TGTGCCAGCAGTCCAGGGACACCGACTTACAATGAGCAGTTCTTC. Protein product: CASSPGTPTYNEQFF. This chain connects TRBV12-3 or TRBV12-4 to TRBJ2-1; maybe TRBD1 (6 bases). V lost 5 bases to trimming and J lost 4 bases, with 15 bases between them. CDR3 size: 15 residues.

This chain connects TRBV3-1 to TRBJ1-2, with 7 bases fitting TRBD1. The J segment lost 7 bases and the V segment lost 2 bases, leaving 1 base of the junction unmatched. Germline loops: CDR1 LGHDT, CDR2 YNNKEL (reference sequence). The CDR3 runs to 12 residues. In DNA form, the CDR3 reads TGTGCCAGCAGCCAAACAGGGGTTGGCTACACCTTC. It codes for CASSQTGVGYTF.

This chain joins TRBV7-8 and TRBJ2-7; tentative D call: TRBD2 (6 bases). CDR1 is SGHVS, CDR2 FQNEAQ, per germline. V lost 4 bases, J lost 3 bases, and 13 bases lay in between. CDR3 length: 14 residues. This CDR3 reads CASSSYGGSYEQYF. CDR3 nucleotide sequence: TGTGCCAGCAGCTCCTACGGGGGAAGCTACGAGCAGTACTTC.

The genes are TRBV6-4 and TRBJ2-3; 10 positions agree with TRBD1. V shed 0 bases, J shed 2 bases, and the junction held 5 bases outside the gene matches. The germline V gene has CDR1 MRHNA and CDR2 SNTAGT. The CDR3 loop spans 17 amino acids. The CDR3 is CASSDSRDRGHTDTQYF. CDR3 bases: TGTGCCAGCAGTGACTCTAGGGACAGGGGCCACACAGATACGCAGTATTTT.

This clonotype was seen more than once but under ten times. V and J are TRBV5-1 and TRBJ2-5; 8 nucleotides match TRBD2. The CDR3 has 14 residues. The V and J ends lost 4 bases and 4 bases, in that order; junction bases with no gene match: 6. Germline lookup yields CDR1 SGHRS and CDR2 YFSETQ. Here the CDR3 reads CASSPLAGGETQYF. The CDR3 DNA sequence: TGCGCCAGCAGCCCCCTTGCGGGGGGAGAGACCCAGTACTTC.

The V and J genes are TRBV7-2 and TRBJ2-5; the D gene could be TRBD1 or TRBD2 (5 bases each). The CDR3 runs to 15 residues. The germline V and J ends were trimmed by 1 base and 2 bases, with 11 bases remaining between them. Germline lookup yields CDR1 SGHTA and CDR2 FQGNSA. CDR3 coding DNA: TGTGCCAGCAGCTTAGAGCTGGGACGACAAGAGACCCAGTACTTC. Amino acids: CASSLELGRQETQYF.

This clonotype was detected only a few times. The rearrangement links TRBV20-1 to TRBJ2-3, with a tentative D call TRBD2 (6 bases). The CDR3 is made up of 14 amino acids. The V gene's germline CDR1 is DFQATT and CDR2 SNEGSKA (reference sequence). V was clipped by 0 bases and J by 4 bases, with 11 bases between them. The CDR3 spells CSARDRGRSDTQYF. The CDR3 bases are TGCAGTGCTAGAGATCGGGGGAGATCAGATACGCAGTATTTT.

This chain connects TRBV4-1 to TRBJ1-2; D is perhaps TRBD1 (5 bases). CDR1 is MGHRA, CDR2 YSYEKL, per germline. There are 14 residues in the CDR3. V lost 0 bases and J lost 4, with 9 bases in between. The CDR3 coding sequence is TGCGCCAGCAGCCAAGAGTCCGGGACCTATGGCTACACCTTC. Residues: CASSQESGTYGYTF.

The chain has TRBV7-2 and TRBJ2-1, with 10 bases identical to TRBD2. With 5 bases clipped from V and 4 bases from J, the junction kept 5 bases outside the gene matches. Germline loops: CDR1 SGHTA, CDR2 FQGNSA. The CDR3 is 15 residues long. The chain's CDR3 is CASSVTSGTYNEQFF. The CDR3 bases are TGTGCCAGCAGCGTAACTAGCGGGACTTACAATGAGCAGTTCTTC.

This clonotype was found a few times. The chain uses TRBV9 and TRBJ2-1; D remains unclear. The CDR3 runs 13 residues. Trimming removed 0 bases from V and 5 bases from J, with 6 bases in between. The germline V gene encodes CDR1 SGDLS and CDR2 YYNGEE. CDR3 residues: CASSVGRNNEQFF. The CDR3 DNA is TGTGCCAGCAGCGTAGGACGTAACAATGAGCAGTTCTTC.

The chain combines TRBV7-2 with TRBJ2-1; unclear D gene. V lost 2 bases and J lost 4, with 3 bases in between. Per germline, CDR1 SGHTA and CDR2 FQGNSA. The CDR3 runs 12 residues. The CDR3 is CASSLIYNEQFF. CDR3 coding DNA: TGTGCCAGCAGCTTAATATACAATGAGCAGTTCTTC.

This clonotype was counted only a few times. The V call is TRBV12-3 or TRBV12-4, the J call TRBJ2-7; maybe TRBD2 (6 bases). The CDR3 runs 16 residues. V was clipped by 6 bases and J by 2 bases, with 20 bases between them. The CDR3 DNA reads as TGTGCCAGCAGGACCTCCGGGACTCCGAGCCCCTACGAGCAGTACTTC. Its translation is CASRTSGTPSPYEQYF.

Only a few counts were recorded for this clonotype. The chain combines TRBV5-1 with TRBJ2-7; 11 bases are shared with TRBD1. This CDR3 comprises 14 residues. The ends lost 4 bases at V and 5 bases at J; junction bases unmatched: 5. Germline V CDR1 and CDR2: SGHRS, YFSETQ. CDR3 residues: CASSTGQGGNEQYF. DNA for the CDR3: TGCGCCAGCAGCACGGGACAGGGGGGGAACGAGCAGTACTTC.